Below, one T cell receptor (beta chain) is given with its context. This record comes from a study of cytomegalovirus exposure and HLA in healthy donors. PCR used 60 Vbeta primers and 13 Jbeta primers. Repertoires were generated with immunoSEQ multiplex PCR, while TCRdb's copy carries only in-frame clones and drops some. The sample yields about 110,000 clones, just over 70% seen once. Germline CDR1 and CDR2: LNHDA and SQIVND (reference sequence). With 3 bases clipped from V and 0 bases from J, the junction kept 11 bases outside the gene matches. This CDR3 has 18 amino acids. The TCR originated in a boy younger than 18 in good health and CMV-seronegative. J is TRBJ2-3 and V is TRBV19, with 8 positions matching TRBD2. The material sequenced was PBMCs. CDR3 sequence reads: CASSIPPGSGRSTDTQYF. The DNA for the CDR3 is TGTGCCAGTAGTATCCCTCCCGGAAGCGGGAGAAGCACAGATACGCAGTATTTT.